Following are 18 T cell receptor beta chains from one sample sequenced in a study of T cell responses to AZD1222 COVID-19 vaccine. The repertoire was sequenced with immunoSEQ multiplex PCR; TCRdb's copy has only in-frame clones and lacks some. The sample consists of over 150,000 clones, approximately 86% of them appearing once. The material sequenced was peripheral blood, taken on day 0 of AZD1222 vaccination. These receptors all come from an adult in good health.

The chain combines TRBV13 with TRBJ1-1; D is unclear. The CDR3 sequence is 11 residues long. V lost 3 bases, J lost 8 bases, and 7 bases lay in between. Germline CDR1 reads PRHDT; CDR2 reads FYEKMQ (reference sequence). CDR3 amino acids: CASSLSAEAFF. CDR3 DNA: TGTGCCAGCAGCTTGTCGGCAGAAGCTTTCTTT. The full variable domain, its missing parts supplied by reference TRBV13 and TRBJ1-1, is AAGVIQSPRHLIKEKRETATLKCYPIPRHDTVYWYQQGPGQDPQFLISFYEKMQSDKGSIPDRFSAQQFSDYHSELNMSSLELGDSALYFCASSLSAEAFFGQGTRLTVV.

The CDR3 coding sequence is TGTGCCACCAGTGACCGAGGACAGGGCAGAGAGACCCAGTACTTC. Protein product: CATSDRGQGRETQYF. The chain has TRBV24-1 and TRBJ2-5, with 8 bases fitting TRBD1. CDR3 length: 15 residues. Germline-derived CDR1 and CDR2 are KGHDR and SFDVKD. V was clipped by 4 bases and J by 4 bases; unmatched bases: 7.

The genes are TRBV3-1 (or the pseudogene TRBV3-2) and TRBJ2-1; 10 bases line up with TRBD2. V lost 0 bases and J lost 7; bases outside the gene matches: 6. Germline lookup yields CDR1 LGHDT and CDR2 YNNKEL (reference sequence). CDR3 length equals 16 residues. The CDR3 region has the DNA TGTGCCAGCAGCCAAGAAGCCGGGACTAGCGTTAATGAGCAGTTCTTC. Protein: CASSQEAGTSVNEQFF.

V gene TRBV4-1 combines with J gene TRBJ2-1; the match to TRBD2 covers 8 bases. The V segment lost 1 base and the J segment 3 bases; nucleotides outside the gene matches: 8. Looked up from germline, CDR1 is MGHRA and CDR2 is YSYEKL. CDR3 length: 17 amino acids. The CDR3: CASSQVGPGGDYNEQFF. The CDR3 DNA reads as TGCGCCAGCAGCCAAGTAGGCCCGGGGGGGGACTACAATGAGCAGTTCTTC.

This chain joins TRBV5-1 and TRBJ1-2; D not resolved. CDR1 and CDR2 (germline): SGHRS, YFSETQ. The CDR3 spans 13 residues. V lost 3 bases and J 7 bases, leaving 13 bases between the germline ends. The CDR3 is CASSWAGMGGYTF. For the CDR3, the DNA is TGCGCCAGCAGCTGGGCGGGTATGGGTGGCTACACCTTC.

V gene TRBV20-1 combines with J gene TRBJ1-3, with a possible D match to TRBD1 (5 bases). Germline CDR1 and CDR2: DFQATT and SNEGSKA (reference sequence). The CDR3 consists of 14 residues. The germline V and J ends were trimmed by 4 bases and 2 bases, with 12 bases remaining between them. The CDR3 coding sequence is TGCAGTGCTAATGATGGGGGGACTGGAAACACCATATATTTT. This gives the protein CSANDGGTGNTIYF.

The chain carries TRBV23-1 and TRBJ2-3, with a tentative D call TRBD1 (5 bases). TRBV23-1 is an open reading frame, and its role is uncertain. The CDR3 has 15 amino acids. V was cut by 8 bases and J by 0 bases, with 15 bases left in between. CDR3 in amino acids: CASYDTDRSTDTQYF. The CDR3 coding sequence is TGCGCCAGCTACGACACCGACAGAAGCACAGATACGCAGTATTTT.

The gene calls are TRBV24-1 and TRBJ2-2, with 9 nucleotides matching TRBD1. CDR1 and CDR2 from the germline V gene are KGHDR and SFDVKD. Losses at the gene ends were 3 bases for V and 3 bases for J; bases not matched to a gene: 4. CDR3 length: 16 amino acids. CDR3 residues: CATSDHRGLYTGELFF. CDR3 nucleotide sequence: TGTGCCACCAGTGATCACAGGGGGCTTTACACCGGGGAGCTGTTTTTT.

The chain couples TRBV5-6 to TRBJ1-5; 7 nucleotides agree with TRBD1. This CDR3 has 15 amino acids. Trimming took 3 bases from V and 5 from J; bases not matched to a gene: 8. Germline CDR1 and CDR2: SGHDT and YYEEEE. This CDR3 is CASSSGQLKYQPQHF. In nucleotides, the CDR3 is TGTGCCAGCAGCTCGGGACAGTTGAAATATCAGCCCCAGCATTTT.

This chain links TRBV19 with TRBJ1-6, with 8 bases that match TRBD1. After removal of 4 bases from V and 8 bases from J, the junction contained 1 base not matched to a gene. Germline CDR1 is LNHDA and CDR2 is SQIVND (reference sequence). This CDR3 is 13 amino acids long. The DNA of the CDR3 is TGTGCCAGTAGTAAGACAGGGGATTCACCCCTCCACTTT. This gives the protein CASSKTGDSPLHF.

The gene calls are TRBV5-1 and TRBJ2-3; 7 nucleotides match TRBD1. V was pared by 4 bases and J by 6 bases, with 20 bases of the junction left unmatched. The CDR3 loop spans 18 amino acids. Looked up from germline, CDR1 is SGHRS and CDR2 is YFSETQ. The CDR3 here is CASSLDRDRTGDTDTQYF. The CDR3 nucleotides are TGCGCCAGCAGCCTCGACCGGGACAGAACAGGGGACACGGATACGCAGTATTTT. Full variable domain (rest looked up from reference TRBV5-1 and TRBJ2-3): KAGVTQTPRYLIKTRGQQVTLSCSPISGHRSVSWYQQTPGQGLQFLFEYFSETQRNKGNFPGRFSGRQFSNSRSEMNVSTLELGDSALYLCASSLDRDRTGDTDTQYFGPGTRLTVL.

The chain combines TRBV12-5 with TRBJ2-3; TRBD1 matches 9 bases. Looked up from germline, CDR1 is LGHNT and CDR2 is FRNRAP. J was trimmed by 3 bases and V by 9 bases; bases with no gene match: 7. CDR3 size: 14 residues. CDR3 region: CASGGTGPTDTQYF. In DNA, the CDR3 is TGTGCTAGCGGGGGGACAGGGCCAACAGATACGCAGTATTTT.

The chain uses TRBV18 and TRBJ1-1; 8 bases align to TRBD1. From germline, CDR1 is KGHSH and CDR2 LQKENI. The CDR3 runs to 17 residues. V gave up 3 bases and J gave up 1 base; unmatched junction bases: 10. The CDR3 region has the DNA TGTGCCAGCTCACCCCCAGCAGGGGGCGTTGGGAACACTGAAGCTTTCTTT. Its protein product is CASSPPAGGVGNTEAFF.

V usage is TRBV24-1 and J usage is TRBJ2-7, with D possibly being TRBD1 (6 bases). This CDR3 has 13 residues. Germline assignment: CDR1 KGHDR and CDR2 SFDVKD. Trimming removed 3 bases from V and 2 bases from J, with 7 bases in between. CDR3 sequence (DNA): TGTGCCACCAGTGATACAGGGACCTACGAGCAGTACTTC. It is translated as CATSDTGTYEQYF.

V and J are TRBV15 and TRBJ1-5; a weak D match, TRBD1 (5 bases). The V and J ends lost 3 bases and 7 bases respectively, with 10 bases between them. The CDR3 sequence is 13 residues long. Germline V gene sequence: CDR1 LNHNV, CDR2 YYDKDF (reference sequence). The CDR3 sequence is CATSRLGVQPQHF. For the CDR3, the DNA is TGTGCCACCAGCAGGTTAGGGGTGCAGCCCCAGCATTTT.

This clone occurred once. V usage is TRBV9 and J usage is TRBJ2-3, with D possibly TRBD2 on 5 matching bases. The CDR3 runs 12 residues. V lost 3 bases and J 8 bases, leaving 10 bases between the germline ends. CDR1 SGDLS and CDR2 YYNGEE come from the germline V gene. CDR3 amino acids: CASSAPGFTQYF. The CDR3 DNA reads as TGTGCCAGCAGCGCGCCGGGATTTACGCAGTATTTT.

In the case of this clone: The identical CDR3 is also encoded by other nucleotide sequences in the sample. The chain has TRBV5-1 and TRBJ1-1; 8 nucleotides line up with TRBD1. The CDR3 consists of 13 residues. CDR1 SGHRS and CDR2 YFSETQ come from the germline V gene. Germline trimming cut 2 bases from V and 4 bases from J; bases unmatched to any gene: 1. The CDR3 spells CASSLTGGTEAFF. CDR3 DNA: TGCGCCAGCAGCTTAACAGGGGGCACTGAAGCTTTCTTT.

CDR3 sequence (DNA): TGTGCCAGCAGCTTTGGCCGAGGGGGTTCTGAGACCCAGTACTTC. It codes for CASSFGRGGSETQYF. The chain is built from TRBV7-2 and TRBJ2-5, with D possibly TRBD1 on 6 matching bases. V lost 3 bases, J lost 5 bases, and 16 bases lay in between. Germline V gene sequence: CDR1 SGHTA, CDR2 FQGNSA. CDR3 length: 15 residues.